The present T cell receptor beta chain was sequenced within a study of shared clonotypes between healthy human individuals. Study-level findings and limits: When compared with the clonotypes that were shared by all four sorted-subset donors, the non-shared clonotypes turned out to have lower generation probabilities. An anticipated effect of sequencing depth on clonotype sharing among donors was recognized.

Some clones are missing from TCRdb's copy, which holds only in-frame ones; the method was immunoSEQ multiplex PCR. The sample records 2 million to 2.5 million clones, 90% to 96% being singletons. CD45RA+ naive and CD45RA-negative memory subsets were separated from CD4+ cells. Between the trimmed V and J ends, which lost 5 bases and 8 bases, there was a span of 4 bases. CDR1 is MNHNY and CDR2 is SVGAGI in the germline V gene (reference sequence). This CDR3 spans 11 amino acids. Points on this clone: The antigen is undetermined.

This chain uses TRBV6-6 with TRBJ1-6; D is unclear. The sequenced sample was naive CD4+ T cells sorted from blood. Subset: CD45RA+ positively selected. The clonotype was recovered from a man aged 18 to 30 in good health. CDR3 nucleotides: TGTGCCAGCAGTCCCGATTCACCCCTCCACTTT. Its translation: CASSPDSPLHF.